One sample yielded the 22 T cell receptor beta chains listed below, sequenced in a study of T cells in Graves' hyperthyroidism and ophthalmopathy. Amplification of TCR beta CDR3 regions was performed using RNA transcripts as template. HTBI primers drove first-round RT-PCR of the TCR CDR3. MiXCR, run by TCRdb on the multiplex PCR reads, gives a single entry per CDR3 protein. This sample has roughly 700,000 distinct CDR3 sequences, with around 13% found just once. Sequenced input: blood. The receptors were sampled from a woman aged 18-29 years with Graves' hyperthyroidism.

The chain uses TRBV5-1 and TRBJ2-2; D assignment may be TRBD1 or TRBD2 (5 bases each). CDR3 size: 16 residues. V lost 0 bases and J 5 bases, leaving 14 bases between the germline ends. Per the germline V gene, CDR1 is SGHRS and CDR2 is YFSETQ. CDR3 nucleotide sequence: TGCGCCAGCAGCTTGGTGGCAGGCGAGGGGACCGGGGAGCTGTTTTTT. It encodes CASSLVAGEGTGELFF.

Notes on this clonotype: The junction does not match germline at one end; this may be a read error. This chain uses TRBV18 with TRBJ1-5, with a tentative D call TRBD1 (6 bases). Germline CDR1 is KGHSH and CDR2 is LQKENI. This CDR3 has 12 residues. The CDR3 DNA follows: TGTGCCAGCAGGACAGACAATCGGCCCCAGCATTTT. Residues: CASRTDNRPQHF.

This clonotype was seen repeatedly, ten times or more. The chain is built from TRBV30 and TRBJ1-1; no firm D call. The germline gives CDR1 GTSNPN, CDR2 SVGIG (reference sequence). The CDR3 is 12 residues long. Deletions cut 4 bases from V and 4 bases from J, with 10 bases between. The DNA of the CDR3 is TGTGCCTGGATCGGATCAGGCACTGAAGCTTTCTTT. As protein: CAWIGSGTEAFF.

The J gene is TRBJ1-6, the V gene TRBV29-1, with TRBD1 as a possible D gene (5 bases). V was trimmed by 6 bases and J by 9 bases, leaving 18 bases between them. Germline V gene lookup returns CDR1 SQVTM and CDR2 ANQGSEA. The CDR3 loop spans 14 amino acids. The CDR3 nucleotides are TGCAGCGTCGTACCGGGACCCCCGGGTTCACCCCTCCACTTT. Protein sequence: CSVVPGPPGSPLHF.

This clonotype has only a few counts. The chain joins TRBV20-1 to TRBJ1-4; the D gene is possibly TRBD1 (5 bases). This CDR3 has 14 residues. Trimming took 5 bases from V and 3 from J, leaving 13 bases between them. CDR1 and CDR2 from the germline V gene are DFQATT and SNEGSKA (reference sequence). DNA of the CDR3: TGCAGTGCTCCCTTAGGGGCGGCTAATGAAAAACTGTTTTTT. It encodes CSAPLGAANEKLFF.

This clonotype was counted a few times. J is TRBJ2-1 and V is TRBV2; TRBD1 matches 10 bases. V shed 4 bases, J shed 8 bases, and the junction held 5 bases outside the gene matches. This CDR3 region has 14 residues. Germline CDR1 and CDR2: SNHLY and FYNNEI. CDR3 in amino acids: CASSAGQGRHEQFF. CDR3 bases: TGTGCCAGCAGTGCGGGACAGGGGAGGCATGAGCAGTTCTTC.

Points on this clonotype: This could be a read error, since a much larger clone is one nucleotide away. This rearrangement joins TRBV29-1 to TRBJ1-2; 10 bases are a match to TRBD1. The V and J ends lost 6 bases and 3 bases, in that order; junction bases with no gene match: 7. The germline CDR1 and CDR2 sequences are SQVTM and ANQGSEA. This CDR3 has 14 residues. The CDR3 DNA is TGCAGCGTCCCAGGACAGGGGGGGGACTATGGCTACACCTTC. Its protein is CSVPGQGGDYGYTF.

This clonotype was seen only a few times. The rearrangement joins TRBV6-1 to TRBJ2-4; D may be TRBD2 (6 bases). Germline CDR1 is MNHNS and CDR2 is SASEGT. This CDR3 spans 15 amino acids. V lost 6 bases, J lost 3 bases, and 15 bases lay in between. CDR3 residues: CASSPGLENKNIQYF. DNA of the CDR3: TGTGCCAGCAGCCCGGGACTCGAGAACAAAAACATTCAGTACTTC.

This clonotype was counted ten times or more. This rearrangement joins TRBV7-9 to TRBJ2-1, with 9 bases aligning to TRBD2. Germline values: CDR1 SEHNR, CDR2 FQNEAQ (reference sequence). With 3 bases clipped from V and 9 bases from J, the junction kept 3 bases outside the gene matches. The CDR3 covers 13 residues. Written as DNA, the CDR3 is TGTGCCAGCAGCTTGGCGGGAGGGAGTGAGCAGTTCTTC. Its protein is CASSLAGGSEQFF.

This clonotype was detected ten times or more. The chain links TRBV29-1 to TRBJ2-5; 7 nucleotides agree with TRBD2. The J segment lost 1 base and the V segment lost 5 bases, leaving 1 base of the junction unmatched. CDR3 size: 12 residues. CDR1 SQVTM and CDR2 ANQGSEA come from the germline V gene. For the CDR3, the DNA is TGCAGCGTTAGCGGGACCCAAGAGACCCAGTACTTC. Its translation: CSVSGTQETQYF.

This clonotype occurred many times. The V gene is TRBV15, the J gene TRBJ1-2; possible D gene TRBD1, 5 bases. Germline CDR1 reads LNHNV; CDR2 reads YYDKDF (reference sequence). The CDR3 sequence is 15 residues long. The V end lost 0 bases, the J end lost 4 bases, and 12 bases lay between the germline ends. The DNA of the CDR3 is TGTGCCACCAGCAGAGAGCAGGGAGGGGCCTATGGCTACACCTTC. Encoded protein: CATSREQGGAYGYTF.

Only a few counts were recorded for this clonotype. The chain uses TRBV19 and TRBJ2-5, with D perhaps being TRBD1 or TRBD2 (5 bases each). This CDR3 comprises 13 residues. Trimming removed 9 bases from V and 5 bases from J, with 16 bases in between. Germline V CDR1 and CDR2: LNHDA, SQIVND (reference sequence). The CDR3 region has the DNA TGTGCCAGCCGAGGGGCCAAAGGGGAGACCCAGTACTTC. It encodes CASRGAKGETQYF.

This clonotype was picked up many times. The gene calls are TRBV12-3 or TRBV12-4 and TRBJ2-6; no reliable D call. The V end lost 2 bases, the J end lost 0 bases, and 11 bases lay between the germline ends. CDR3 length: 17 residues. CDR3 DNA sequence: TGTGCCAGCAGTTTACTGACGGTGAGCTCTGGGGCCAACGTCCTGACTTTC. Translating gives CASSLLTVSSGANVLTF.

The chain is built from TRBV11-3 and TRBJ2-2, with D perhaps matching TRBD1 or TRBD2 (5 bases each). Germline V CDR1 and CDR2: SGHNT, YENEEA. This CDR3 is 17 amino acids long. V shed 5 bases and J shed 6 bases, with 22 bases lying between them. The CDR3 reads CASSRSGVLGEAGELFF. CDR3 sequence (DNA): TGTGCCAGCAGCCGATCTGGAGTATTGGGGGAAGCCGGGGAGCTGTTTTTT.

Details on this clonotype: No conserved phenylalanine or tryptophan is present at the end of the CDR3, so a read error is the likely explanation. This CDR3 reads CASSRVGVTQETQYL. DNA of the CDR3: TGTGCCAGCTCCAGGGTTGGCGTAACGCAAGAGACCCAGTACCTC. The chain links TRBV6-2 or TRBV6-3 to TRBJ2-5; TRBD1 might be the D (5 bases). In germline, CDR1 is MNHEY, CDR2 SVGEGT. V was pared by 8 bases and J by 2 bases, with 18 bases between. The CDR3 is 15 amino acids.

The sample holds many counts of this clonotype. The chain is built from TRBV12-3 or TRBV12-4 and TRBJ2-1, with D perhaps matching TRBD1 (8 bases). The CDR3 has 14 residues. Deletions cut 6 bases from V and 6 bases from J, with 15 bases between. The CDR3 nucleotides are TGTGCCAGCAGGGGGGGGACAGGTCTCAATGAGCAGTTCTTC. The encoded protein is CASRGGTGLNEQFF.

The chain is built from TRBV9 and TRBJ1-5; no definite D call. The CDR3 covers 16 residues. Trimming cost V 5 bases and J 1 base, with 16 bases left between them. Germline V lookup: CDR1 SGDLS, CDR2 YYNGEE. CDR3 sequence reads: CASSPGEVASNQPQHF. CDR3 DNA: TGTGCCAGCAGTCCCGGGGAGGTGGCAAGCAATCAGCCCCAGCATTTT.

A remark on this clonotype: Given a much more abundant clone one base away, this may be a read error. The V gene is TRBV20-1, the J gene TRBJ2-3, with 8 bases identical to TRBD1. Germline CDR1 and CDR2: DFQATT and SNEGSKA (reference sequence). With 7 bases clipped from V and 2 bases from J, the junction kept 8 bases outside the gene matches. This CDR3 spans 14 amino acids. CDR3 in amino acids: CSVPTGVLTDTQYF. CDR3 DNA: TGCAGTGTACCGACAGGGGTCCTCACAGATACGCAGTATTTT.

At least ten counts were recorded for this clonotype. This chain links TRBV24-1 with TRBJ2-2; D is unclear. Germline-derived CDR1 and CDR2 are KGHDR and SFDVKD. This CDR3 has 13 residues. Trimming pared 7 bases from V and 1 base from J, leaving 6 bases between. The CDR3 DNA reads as TGTGCCACCAGACGGAGGAACACCGGGGAGCTGTTTTTT. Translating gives CATRRRNTGELFF.

DNA of the CDR3: TGTGCCAGCAGCCAAGAGTCGGGCATTCAGTACTTC. Its translation is CASSQESGIQYF. The chain couples TRBV3-1 to TRBJ2-4; D is ambiguous. The V end lost 0 bases, the J end lost 9 bases, and 6 bases lay between the germline ends. CDR3 length equals 12 residues. Germline V gene data show CDR1 as LGHDT and CDR2 as YNNKEL (reference sequence).

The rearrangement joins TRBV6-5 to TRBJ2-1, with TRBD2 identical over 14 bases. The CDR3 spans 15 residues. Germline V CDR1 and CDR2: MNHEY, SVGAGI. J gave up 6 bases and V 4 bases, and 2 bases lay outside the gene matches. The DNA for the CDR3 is TGTGCCAGCAGTTTTGGGACTAGCGGGAGCAATGAGCAGTTCTTC. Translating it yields CASSFGTSGSNEQFF.

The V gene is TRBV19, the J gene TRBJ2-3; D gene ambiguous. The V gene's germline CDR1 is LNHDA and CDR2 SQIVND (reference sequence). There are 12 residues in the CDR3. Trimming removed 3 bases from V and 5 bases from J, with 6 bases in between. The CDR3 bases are TGTGCCAGTAGTATGGTGGGAGATACGCAGTATTTT. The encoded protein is CASSMVGDTQYF.